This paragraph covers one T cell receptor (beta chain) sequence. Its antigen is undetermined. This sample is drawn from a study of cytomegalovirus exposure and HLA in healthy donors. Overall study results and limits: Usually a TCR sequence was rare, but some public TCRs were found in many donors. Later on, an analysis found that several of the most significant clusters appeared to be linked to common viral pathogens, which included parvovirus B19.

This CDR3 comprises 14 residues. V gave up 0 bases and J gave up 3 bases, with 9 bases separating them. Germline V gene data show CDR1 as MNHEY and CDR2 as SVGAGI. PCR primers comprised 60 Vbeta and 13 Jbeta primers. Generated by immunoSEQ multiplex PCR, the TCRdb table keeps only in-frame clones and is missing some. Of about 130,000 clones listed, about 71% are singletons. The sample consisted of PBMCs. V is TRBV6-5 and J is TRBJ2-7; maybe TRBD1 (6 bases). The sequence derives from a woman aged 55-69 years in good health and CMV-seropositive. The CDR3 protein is CASSYSQGGYEQYF. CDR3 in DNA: TGTGCCAGCAGTTACTCCCAAGGGGGCTACGAGCAGTACTTC.